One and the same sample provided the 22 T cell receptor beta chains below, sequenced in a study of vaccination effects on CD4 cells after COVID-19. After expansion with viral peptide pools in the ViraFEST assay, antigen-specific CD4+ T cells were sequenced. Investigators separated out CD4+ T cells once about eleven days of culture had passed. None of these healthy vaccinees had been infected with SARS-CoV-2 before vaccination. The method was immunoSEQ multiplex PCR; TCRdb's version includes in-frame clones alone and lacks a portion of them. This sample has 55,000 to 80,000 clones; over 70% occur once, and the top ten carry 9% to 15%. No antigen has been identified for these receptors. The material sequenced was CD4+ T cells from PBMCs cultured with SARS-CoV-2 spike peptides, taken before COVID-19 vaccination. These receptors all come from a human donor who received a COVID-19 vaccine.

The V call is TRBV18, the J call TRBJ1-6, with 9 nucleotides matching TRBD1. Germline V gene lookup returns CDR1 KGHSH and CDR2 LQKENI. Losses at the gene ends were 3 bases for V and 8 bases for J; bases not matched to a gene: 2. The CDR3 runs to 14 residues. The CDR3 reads CASSPGQGDSPLHF. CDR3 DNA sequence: TGTGCCAGCTCACCGGGACAGGGAGATTCACCCCTCCACTTT.

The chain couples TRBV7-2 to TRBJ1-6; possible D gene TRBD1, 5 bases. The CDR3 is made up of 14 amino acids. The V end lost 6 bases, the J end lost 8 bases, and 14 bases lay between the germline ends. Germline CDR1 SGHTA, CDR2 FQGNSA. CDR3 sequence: CASRGRIPDSPLHF. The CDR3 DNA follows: TGTGCCAGCAGGGGACGGATCCCCGATTCACCCCTCCACTTT.

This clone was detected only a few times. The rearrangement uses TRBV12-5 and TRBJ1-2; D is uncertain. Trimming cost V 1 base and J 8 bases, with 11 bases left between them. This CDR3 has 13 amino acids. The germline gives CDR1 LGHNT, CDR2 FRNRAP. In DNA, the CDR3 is TGTGCTAGTGGTTTGGCTCCTGGGGAAGGCTACACCTTC. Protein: CASGLAPGEGYTF.

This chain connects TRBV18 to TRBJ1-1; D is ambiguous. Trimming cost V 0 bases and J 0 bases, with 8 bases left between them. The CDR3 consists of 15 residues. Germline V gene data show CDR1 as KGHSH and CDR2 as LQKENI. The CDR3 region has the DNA TGTGCCAGCTCACCACCGTCACCAATGAACACTGAAGCTTTCTTT. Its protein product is CASSPPSPMNTEAFF. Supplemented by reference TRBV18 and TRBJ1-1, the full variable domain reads NAGVMQNPRHLVRRRGQEARLRCSPMKGHSHVYWYRQLPEEGLKFMVYLQKENIIDESGMPKERFSAEFPKEGPSILRIQQVVRGDSAAYFCASSPPSPMNTEAFFGQGTRLTVV.

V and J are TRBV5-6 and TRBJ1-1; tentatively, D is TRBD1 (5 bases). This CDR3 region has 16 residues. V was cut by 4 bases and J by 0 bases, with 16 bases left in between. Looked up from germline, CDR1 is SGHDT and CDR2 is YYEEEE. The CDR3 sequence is CASSARQFRMNTEAFF. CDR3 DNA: TGTGCCAGCAGCGCCCGACAGTTCCGGATGAACACTGAAGCTTTCTTT.

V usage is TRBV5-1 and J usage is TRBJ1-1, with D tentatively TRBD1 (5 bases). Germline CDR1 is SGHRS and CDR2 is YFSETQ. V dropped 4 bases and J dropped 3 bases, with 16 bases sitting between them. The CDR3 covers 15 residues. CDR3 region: CASSLGTGVDTEAFF. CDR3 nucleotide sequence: TGCGCCAGCAGCCTTGGGACGGGGGTTGACACTGAAGCTTTCTTT.

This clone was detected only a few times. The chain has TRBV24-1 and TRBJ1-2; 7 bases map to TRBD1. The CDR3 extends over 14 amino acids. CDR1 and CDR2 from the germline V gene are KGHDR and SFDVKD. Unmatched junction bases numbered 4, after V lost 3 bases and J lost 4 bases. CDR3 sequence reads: CATSDRDSLYGYTF. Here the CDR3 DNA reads TGTGCCACCAGTGATAGGGACAGCCTCTATGGCTACACCTTC.

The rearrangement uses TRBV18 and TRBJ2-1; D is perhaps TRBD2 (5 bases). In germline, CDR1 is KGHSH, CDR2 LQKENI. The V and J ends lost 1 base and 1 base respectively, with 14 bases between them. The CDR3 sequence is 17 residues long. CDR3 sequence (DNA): TGTGCCAGCTCACCACGGAAAGCGGAAGTGTCCTACAATGAGCAGTTCTTC. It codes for CASSPRKAEVSYNEQFF.

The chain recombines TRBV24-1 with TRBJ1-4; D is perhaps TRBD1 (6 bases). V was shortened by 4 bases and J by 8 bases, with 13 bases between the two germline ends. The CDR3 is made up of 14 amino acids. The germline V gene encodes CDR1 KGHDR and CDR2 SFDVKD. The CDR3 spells CATSDTTGEEKLFF. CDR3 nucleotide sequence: TGTGCCACCAGTGACACGACAGGCGAGGAAAAACTGTTTTTT.

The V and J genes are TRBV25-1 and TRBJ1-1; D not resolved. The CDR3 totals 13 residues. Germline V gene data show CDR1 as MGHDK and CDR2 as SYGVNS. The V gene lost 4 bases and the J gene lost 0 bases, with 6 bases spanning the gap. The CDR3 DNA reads TGTGCCAGCAGTGGGACGGTGAACACTGAAGCTTTCTTT. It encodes CASSGTVNTEAFF.

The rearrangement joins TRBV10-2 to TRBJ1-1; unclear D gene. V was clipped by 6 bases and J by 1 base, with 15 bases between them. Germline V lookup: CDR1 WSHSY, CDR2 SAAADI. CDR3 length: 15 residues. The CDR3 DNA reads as TGCGCCAGCAGCGAAGGTTTCCGGGGGAACACTGAAGCTTTCTTT. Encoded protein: CASSEGFRGNTEAFF.

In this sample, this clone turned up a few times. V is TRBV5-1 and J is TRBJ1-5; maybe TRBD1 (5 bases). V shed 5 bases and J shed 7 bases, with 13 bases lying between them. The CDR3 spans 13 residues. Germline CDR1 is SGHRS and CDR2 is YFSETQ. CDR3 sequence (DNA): TGCGCCAGCAGTCTCGGTGGGGACCAGCCCCAGCATTTT. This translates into CASSLGGDQPQHF.

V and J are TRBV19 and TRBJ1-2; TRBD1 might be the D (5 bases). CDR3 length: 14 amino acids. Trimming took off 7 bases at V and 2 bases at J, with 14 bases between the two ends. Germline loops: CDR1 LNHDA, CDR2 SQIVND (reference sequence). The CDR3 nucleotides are TGTGCCAGTACCCAGGGCACCAGCAACTATGGCTACACCTTC. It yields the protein CASTQGTSNYGYTF.

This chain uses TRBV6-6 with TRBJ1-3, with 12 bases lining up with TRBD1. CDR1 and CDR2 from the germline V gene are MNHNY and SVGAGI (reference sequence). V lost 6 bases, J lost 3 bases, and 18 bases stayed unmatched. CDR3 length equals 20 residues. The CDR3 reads CASSLIGTGGGGGGGNTIYF. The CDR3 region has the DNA TGTGCCAGCAGCCTAATTGGGACAGGGGGCGGCGGAGGTGGTGGAAACACCATATATTTT.

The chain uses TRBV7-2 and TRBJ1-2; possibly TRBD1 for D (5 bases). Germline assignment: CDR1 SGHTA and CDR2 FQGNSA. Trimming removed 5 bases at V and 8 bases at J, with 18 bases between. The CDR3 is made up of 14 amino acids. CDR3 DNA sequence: TGTGCCAGCAGCAACCGACAGACTGCCAAGGGCTACACCTTC. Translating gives CASSNRQTAKGYTF.

This CDR3 reads CATSDYGHYGYTF. The CDR3 region has the DNA TGTGCCACCAGTGATTACGGCCACTATGGCTACACCTTC. The chain joins TRBV24-1 to TRBJ1-2; D remains unclear. The CDR3 spans 13 residues. V lost 2 bases and J 3 bases, leaving 6 bases between the germline ends. Germline lookup yields CDR1 KGHDR and CDR2 SFDVKD.

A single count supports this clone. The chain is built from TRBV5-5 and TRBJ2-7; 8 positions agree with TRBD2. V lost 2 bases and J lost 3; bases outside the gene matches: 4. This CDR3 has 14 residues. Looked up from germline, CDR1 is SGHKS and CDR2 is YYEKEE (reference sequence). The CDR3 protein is CASSFSGAVYEQYV. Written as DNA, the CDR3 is TGTGCCAGCAGCTTTAGCGGGGCCGTCTACGAGCAGTACGTC.

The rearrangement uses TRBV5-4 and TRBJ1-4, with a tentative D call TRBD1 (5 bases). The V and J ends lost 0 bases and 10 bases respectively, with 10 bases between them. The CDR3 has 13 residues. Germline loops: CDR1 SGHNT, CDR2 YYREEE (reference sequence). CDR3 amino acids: CASSLEGVGKLFF. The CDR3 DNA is TGTGCCAGCAGCTTGGAAGGGGTGGGAAAACTGTTTTTT.

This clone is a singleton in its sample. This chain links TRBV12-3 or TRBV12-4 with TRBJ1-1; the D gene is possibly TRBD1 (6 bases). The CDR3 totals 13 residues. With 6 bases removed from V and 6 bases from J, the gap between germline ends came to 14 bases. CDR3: CASSQGQWSEAFF. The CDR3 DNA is TGTGCCAGCAGCCAAGGACAGTGGTCTGAAGCTTTCTTT.

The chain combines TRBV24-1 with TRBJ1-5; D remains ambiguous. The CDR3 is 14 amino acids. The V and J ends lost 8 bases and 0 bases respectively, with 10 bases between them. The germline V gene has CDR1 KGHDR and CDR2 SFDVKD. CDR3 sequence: CATKDADSNQPQHF. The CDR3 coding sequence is TGTGCCACCAAAGACGCCGATAGCAATCAGCCCCAGCATTTT.

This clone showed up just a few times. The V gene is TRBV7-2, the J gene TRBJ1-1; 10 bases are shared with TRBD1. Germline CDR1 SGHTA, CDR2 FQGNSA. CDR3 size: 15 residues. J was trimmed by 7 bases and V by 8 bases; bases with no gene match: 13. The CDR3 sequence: CASGGTWTGGNEAFF. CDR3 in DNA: TGTGCCAGCGGGGGGACCTGGACAGGGGGAAATGAAGCTTTCTTT. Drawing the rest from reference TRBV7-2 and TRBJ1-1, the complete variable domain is GAGVSQSPSNKVTEKGKDVELRCDPISGHTALYWYRQSLGQGLEFLIYFQGNSAPDKSGLPSDRFSAERTGGSVSTLTIQRTQQEDSAVYLCASGGTWTGGNEAFFGQGTRLTVV.

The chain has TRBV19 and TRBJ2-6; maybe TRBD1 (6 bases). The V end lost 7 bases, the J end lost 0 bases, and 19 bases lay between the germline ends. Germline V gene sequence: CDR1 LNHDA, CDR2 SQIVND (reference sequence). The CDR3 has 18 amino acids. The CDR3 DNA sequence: TGTGCCAGTACTTTCGGACAGACAATAGTCTCTGGGGCCAACGTCCTGACTTTC. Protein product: CASTFGQTIVSGANVLTF.